This T cell receptor (beta chain) was captured in a study of T cells in Graves' hyperthyroidism and ophthalmopathy. Whole-study findings and limits: Patients with ophthalmopathy were separated from those with stable hyperthyroidism by a 13 V-J model. Most clonotypes that expanded in the thyroid above 0.001 also showed up in blood.

Regions amplified from RNA transcripts were the TCR beta CDR3 regions. First-round RT-PCR with HTBI primers amplified the TCR CDR3 region. A single record per CDR3 protein comes from TCRdb applying MiXCR to the multiplex PCR reads. The sample gives hundreds of thousands of distinct CDR3 sequences, around 20% of which show up once; 47% is in the top ten. Thyroid ultrasound and orbital computed tomography, with clinical symptoms and serum thyroxine and TRAb, informed diagnoses. PBMCs came from more than 8.5 ml fresh peripheral blood. This clonotype has just a few counts. The target antigen is unknown. V was clipped by 5 bases and J by 8 bases; unmatched bases: 11. The CDR3 is made up of 17 amino acids. Germline CDR1 is SGHAT and CDR2 is FQNNGV.

This sequence originates from a man aged 40-55 years with Graves' ophthalmopathy. Sequencing was performed on blood. This rearrangement joins TRBV11-2 to TRBJ2-1, with 14 positions matching TRBD2. This CDR3 reads CASSQGSPGLAGDEQFF. The CDR3 nucleotides read TGTGCCAGCAGCCAAGGGTCTCCGGGACTAGCGGGAGATGAGCAGTTCTTC.